This T cell receptor (beta chain) originates from a study of shared clonotypes between healthy human individuals. Whole-study findings and limits: Sequencing of the sorted subsets was shown by rarefaction to be incomplete despite large depth.

Approximately 210 ng DNA, around 30,000 T cell genomes, went into each sorted-subset replicate PCR. The method was immunoSEQ multiplex PCR; TCRdb's version includes in-frame clones alone and lacks a portion of them. The sample consists of some 89,000 clones, roughly 69% of them appearing once. Remarks on this clone: Its antigen is still unknown.

From germline, CDR1 is MNHNY and CDR2 SVGAGI (reference sequence). CDR3 length: 13 residues. The V end lost 3 bases, the J end lost 7 bases, and 10 bases lay between the germline ends. The TCR comes from a man aged 25-40 years in good health. This chain uses TRBV6-6 with TRBJ2-1, with a possible D match to TRBD2 (5 bases). The sequencing input was memory CD8+ T cells sorted from blood. Regarding subset: CD45RO+ cells pooled with CCR7-negative TemRA cells. CDR3: CASSYFRENEQFF. CDR3 sequence (DNA): TGTGCCAGCAGTTATTTTAGGGAGAATGAGCAGTTCTTC.